Only a few counts were recorded for the clone carrying this TCR beta chain. This sample was included in a study of cytomegalovirus exposure and HLA in healthy donors. This CDR3 region has 15 residues. The germline V gene encodes CDR1 SEHNR and CDR2 FQNEAQ (reference sequence). Losses at the gene ends were 5 bases for V and 8 bases for J; bases not matched to a gene: 10. PCR was performed using 60 Vbeta and 13 Jbeta primers. The data were produced by immunoSEQ multiplex PCR, yet TCRdb's version contains in-frame clones alone and is incomplete. This sample has about 150,000 clones, with around three quarters found just once.

V usage is TRBV7-9 and J usage is TRBJ2-1; TRBD1 matches at 9 bases. Sequencing input: PBMCs. This sequence originates from a man aged 35 to 55 in good health and CMV-seronegative. The DNA of the CDR3 is TGTGCCAGCAGCCCCACAGGGGGCCCCGCCGATGAGCAGTTCTTC. It encodes CASSPTGGPADEQFF. The entire variable domain, with the rest obtained from reference TRBV7-9 and TRBJ2-1, is as follows: DTGVSQNPRHKITKRGQNVTFRCDPISEHNRLYWYRQTLGQGPEFLTYFQNEAQLEKSRLLSDRFSAERPKGSFSTLEIQRTEQGDSAMYLCASSPTGGPADEQFFGPGTRLTVL.